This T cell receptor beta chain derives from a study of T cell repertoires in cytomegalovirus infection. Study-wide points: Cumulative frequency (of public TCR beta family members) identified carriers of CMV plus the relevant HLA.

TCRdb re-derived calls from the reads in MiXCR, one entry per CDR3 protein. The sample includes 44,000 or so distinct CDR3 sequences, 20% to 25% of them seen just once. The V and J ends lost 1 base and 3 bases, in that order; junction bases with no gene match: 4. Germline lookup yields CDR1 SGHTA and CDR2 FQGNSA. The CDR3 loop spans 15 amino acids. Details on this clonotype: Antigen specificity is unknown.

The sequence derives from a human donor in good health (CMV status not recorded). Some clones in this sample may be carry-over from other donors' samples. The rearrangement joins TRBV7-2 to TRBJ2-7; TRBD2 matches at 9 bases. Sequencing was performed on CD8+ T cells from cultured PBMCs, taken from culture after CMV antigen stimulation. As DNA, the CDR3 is TGTGCCAGCAGCTTAGTCGGTAGCGGGAGCTACGAGCAGTACTTC. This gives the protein CASSLVGSGSYEQYF.